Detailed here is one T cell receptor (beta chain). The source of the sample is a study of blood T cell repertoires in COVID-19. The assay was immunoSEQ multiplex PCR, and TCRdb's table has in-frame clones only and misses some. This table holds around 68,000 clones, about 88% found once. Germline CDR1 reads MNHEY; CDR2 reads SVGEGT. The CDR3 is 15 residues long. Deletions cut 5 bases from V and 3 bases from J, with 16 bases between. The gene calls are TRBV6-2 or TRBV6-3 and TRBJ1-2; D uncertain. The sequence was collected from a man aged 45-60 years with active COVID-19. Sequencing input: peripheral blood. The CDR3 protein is CASSLPKGGDYGYTF. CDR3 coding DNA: TGTGCCAGCAGTCTCCCAAAGGGAGGTGACTATGGCTACACCTTC.